The sequence of this TCR beta chain was determined in a study of cytomegalovirus exposure and HLA in healthy donors. Study-wide findings and caveats: Earlier analysis yielded a pattern in which most TCR beta V segments were productive about 90% or about 30% of the time. Several top significant clusters appeared, in a later analysis, to be linked to common viral pathogens.

A word on this clone: Its antigen is unknown.

Amplification used 60 Vbeta primers and 13 Jbeta primers. Sequenced by immunoSEQ multiplex PCR; TCRdb stores in-frame clones only, minus some. The table shows 90,000 to 150,000 clones, with 75% to 80% occurring only once. Each donor was nominally healthy when sampled (though unrecorded immune exposures were likely). Trimming removed 3 bases from V and 5 bases from J; junction bases left unmatched: 3. CDR1 is SEHNR, CDR2 FQNEAQ, per germline (reference sequence). The CDR3 is 14 amino acids. The rearrangement uses TRBV7-9 and TRBJ2-4; 8 nucleotides line up with TRBD2. The material sequenced was PBMCs. The clonotype originates from a woman aged 25 to 39 in good health and CMV-seropositive. CDR3 sequence (DNA): TGTGCCAGCAGCTTCTCCGGGGGGGAAAACATTCAGTACTTC. This codes for CASSFSGGENIQYF.